The 3 T cell receptor beta chains below were found in one sample sequenced in a study of a mutant IDH1 vaccine in newly diagnosed glioma. Sequencing used immunoSEQ multiplex PCR; TCRdb keeps in-frame clones, though not all of them. This table holds 25,000 to 30,000 clones, 65% to 80% found once. Noted time point: week 35, safety follow-up. Vaccination comprised doses that each held 300 ug of mutant IDH1 20-mer peptide, plus topical imiquimod. Their recognized antigens are unknown. The material sequenced was PBMCs, taken from a glioma patient whose treatment included an IDH1 peptide vaccine. All receptors come from a man in his forties or fifties with glioma.

The rearrangement links TRBV19 to TRBJ1-3; a possible D gene is TRBD1 (6 bases). V shed 3 bases and J shed 1 base, with 10 bases lying between them. CDR3 size: 15 residues. Germline loops: CDR1 LNHDA, CDR2 SQIVND (reference sequence). In nucleotides, the CDR3 is TGTGCCAGTAGTATCGGACAGTTTTCTGGAAACACCATATATTTT. Its protein is CASSIGQFSGNTIYF.

The CDR3 spells CASSPPGRYTEAFF. The DNA of the CDR3 is TGTGCCAGCAGCCCCCCCGGACGATACACTGAAGCTTTCTTT. V is TRBV7-9 and J is TRBJ1-1; the D is unclear. The CDR3 has 14 residues. CDR1 is SEHNR and CDR2 is FQNEAQ in the germline V gene (reference sequence). Trimming left V 5 bases short and J 3 bases short, with 13 bases between.

The chain carries TRBV30 and TRBJ1-2; D is ambiguous. Trimming pared 4 bases from V and 3 bases from J, leaving 12 bases between. The CDR3 length is 13 residues. CDR1 and CDR2 (germline): GTSNPN, SVGIG (reference sequence). CDR3 amino acids: CAWTLGSHYGYTF. DNA for the CDR3: TGTGCCTGGACCCTCGGGAGTCACTATGGCTACACCTTC.